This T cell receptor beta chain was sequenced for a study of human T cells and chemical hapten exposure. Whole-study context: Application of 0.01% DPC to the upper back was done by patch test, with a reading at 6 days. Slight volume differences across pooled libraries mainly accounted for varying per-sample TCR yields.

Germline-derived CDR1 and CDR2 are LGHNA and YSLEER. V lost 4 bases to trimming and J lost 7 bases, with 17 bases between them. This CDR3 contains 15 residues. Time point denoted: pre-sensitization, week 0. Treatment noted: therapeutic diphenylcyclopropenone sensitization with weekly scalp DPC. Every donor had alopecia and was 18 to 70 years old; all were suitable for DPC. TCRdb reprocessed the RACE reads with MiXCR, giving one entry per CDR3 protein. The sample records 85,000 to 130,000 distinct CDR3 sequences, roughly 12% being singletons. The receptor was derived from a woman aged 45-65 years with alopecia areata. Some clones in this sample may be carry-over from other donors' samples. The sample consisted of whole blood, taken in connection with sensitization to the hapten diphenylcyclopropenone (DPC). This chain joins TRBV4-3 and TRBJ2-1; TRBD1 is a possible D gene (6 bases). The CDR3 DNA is TGCGCCAGCAGCCGACACAGGGCAATGGGAAATGAGCAGTTCTTC. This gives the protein CASSRHRAMGNEQFF.